The 22 T cell receptor beta chains below come from one sample, sequenced in a study of blood T cells in healthy people across ages. Together with a sample-barcoded 5' primer, a J-beta primer mix was included in a second PCR lasting about 7 to 12 cycles. TCRdb re-called the 5' RACE reads with MiXCR, one entry per CDR3 protein. The data hold 550,000 to 700,000 distinct CDR3 sequences, with 25% to 30% observed a single time. Sequenced: blood. The receptors come from a woman between 65 and 79 years old in good health.

The genes are TRBV24-1 and TRBJ2-2; TRBD1 matches at 9 bases. Germline lookup yields CDR1 KGHDR and CDR2 SFDVKD. J lost 5 bases, V lost 3 bases, and 6 bases had no gene match. This CDR3 has 16 amino acids. CDR3 sequence reads: CATSDPTGGRTGELFF. The CDR3, as DNA: TGTGCCACCAGTGATCCCACAGGGGGCCGGACCGGGGAGCTGTTTTTT.

This chain joins TRBV18 and TRBJ2-1; 10 bases are a match to TRBD2. Germline trimming cut 4 bases from V and 6 bases from J; bases unmatched to any gene: 9. The CDR3 totals 16 residues. CDR1 KGHSH and CDR2 LQKENI come from the germline V gene. This chain's CDR3 is CASSQPGLANPNEQFF. The CDR3 nucleotides are TGTGCCAGCTCACAACCGGGACTAGCGAATCCCAATGAGCAGTTCTTC.

The chain's CDR3 is CASSQEGGGGSKNIQYF. The CDR3 bases are TGTGCCAGCAGCCAAGAAGGAGGGGGCGGGTCCAAAAACATTCAGTACTTC. V and J are TRBV4-2 and TRBJ2-4; a weak D match, TRBD1 (7 bases). V lost 0 bases and J 2 bases, leaving 14 bases between the germline ends. The length of the CDR3 is 17 residues. Germline V gives CDR1 LGHNA, CDR2 YNFKEQ.

The table lists this clonotype with a few counts. The J gene is TRBJ1-1, the V gene TRBV12-3 or TRBV12-4, with D maybe TRBD1 (5 bases). Trimming cost V 7 bases and J 3 bases, with 12 bases left between them. The CDR3 totals 13 residues. Here the CDR3 reads CASTRQRDTEAFF. CDR3 bases: TGTGCCAGCACCAGACAGAGGGACACTGAAGCTTTCTTT.

In the case of this clonotype: At one of its ends the junction is not consistent with the germline gene, which may arise from a read error. The chain uses TRBV20-1 and TRBJ2-5; 13 bases map to TRBD2. The CDR3 spans 14 residues. CDR1 and CDR2 (germline): DFQATT, SNEGSKA (reference sequence). The CDR3 coding sequence is TGCAGTGCTAAAAAGACTAGCGGGGGGAGGGGAGAGTTCTTC. The encoded protein is CSAKKTSGGRGEFF.

This clonotype was detected ten times or more. The chain couples TRBV4-1 to TRBJ2-5, with 7 bases fitting TRBD1. With V trimmed by 1 base and J by 5 bases, 4 bases remained unmatched. There are 14 residues in the CDR3. The germline V gene has CDR1 MGHRA and CDR2 YSYEKL. CDR3 residues: CASSQGGDSETQYF. DNA for the CDR3: TGCGCCAGCAGCCAAGGAGGGGACAGTGAGACCCAGTACTTC.

The chain carries TRBV19 and TRBJ2-4; D not certain. Between the trimmed V and J ends, which lost 7 bases and 7 bases, there was a span of 14 bases. Germline V CDR1 and CDR2: LNHDA, SQIVND (reference sequence). The CDR3 runs to 13 residues. DNA of the CDR3: TGTGCCAGTACCGGGTCCGCTAGGAACATTCAGTACTTC. Amino acid sequence: CASTGSARNIQYF.

The chain couples TRBV27 to TRBJ2-7; no firm D call. Germline lookup yields CDR1 MNHEY and CDR2 SMNVEV (reference sequence). CDR3 length: 14 amino acids. Deletions cut 4 bases from V and 2 bases from J, with 12 bases between. CDR3: CASSSWQGTYEQYF. CDR3 nucleotides: TGTGCCAGCAGTTCCTGGCAAGGAACCTACGAGCAGTACTTC.

This clonotype was detected a few times. V gene TRBV7-2 combines with J gene TRBJ2-6; the D is unclear. Germline values: CDR1 SGHTA, CDR2 FQGNSA. This CDR3 region has 15 residues. With 6 bases removed from V and 0 bases from J, the gap between germline ends came to 9 bases. The CDR3 sequence is CASSPGNSGANVLTF. Written as DNA, the CDR3 is TGTGCCAGCAGTCCCGGTAACTCTGGGGCCAACGTCCTGACTTTC.

Concerning this clonotype: Germline is not matched at one junction end, which may reflect a read error. The chain uses TRBV20-1 and TRBJ1-4; TRBD1 is a possible D gene (5 bases). CDR1 and CDR2 from the germline V gene are DFQATT and SNEGSKA (reference sequence). There are 15 residues in the CDR3. Here the CDR3 DNA reads TGCAGTGCTAGACGGTACGGCGGGGCTAATGAAAAGCTGTTTTTT. Its protein is CSARRYGGANEKLFF.

This rearrangement joins TRBV9 to TRBJ2-1; tentatively, D is TRBD1 (7 bases). Between the trimmed V and J ends, which lost 6 bases and 0 bases, there was a span of 13 bases. Germline V lookup: CDR1 SGDLS, CDR2 YYNGEE. This CDR3 spans 15 amino acids. CDR3 amino acids: CASTKEGASYNEQFF. CDR3 in DNA: TGTGCCAGCACGAAGGAGGGGGCCTCCTACAATGAGCAGTTCTTC.

Many counts were recorded for this clonotype. V usage is TRBV5-1 and J usage is TRBJ2-5; D perhaps matches TRBD1 (6 bases). CDR3 length: 13 residues. Trimming removed 5 bases from V and 2 bases from J, with 10 bases in between. CDR1 is SGHRS and CDR2 is YFSETQ in the germline V gene. The CDR3 bases are TGCGCCAGCAGTCTTGGACAGCAAGAGACCCAGTACTTC. Translated: CASSLGQQETQYF.

This clonotype was observed a handful of times. The genes are TRBV27 and TRBJ2-5; D could derive from TRBD1 or TRBD2 (5 bases each). The J call is uncertain, as TRBJ2-7 better fits the DNA end. Germline lookup yields CDR1 MNHEY and CDR2 SMNVEV (reference sequence). This CDR3 has 13 residues. CDR3 residues: CASSLRRDHEQYF. CDR3 nucleotide sequence: TGTGCCAGCAGTTTGAGAAGGGACCACGAGCAGTACTTC.

A remark on this clonotype: One end of the junction varies from germline; a read error may be responsible. The genes are TRBV5-1 and TRBJ1-1; the D gene is possibly TRBD1 (5 bases). The CDR3 covers 15 residues. Germline CDR1 and CDR2: SGHRS and YFSETQ. In DNA, the CDR3 is TGCGCCAGCAGGGTTCCGGGACGGACGAACACTGGAGCTTTCTTT. This codes for CASRVPGRTNTGAFF.

The chain carries TRBV12-3 or TRBV12-4 and TRBJ2-3, with unresolved D. This CDR3 has 11 amino acids. The ends were cut back, 6 bases at V and 4 bases at J, with 5 bases in the middle. The CDR3 sequence is CASRNADTQYF. DNA for the CDR3: TGTGCCAGCAGGAATGCAGATACGCAGTATTTT.

The sample holds a few counts of this clonotype. CDR3 residues: CASSLAGTGAGTGELFF. The CDR3 nucleotides read TGTGCCAGCAGCTTAGCCGGGACAGGGGCCGGGACCGGGGAGCTGTTTTTT. The V gene is TRBV7-2, the J gene TRBJ2-2, with TRBD1 matching 10 bases. Looked up from germline, CDR1 is SGHTA and CDR2 is FQGNSA. Unmatched junction bases numbered 6, after V lost 0 bases and J lost 5 bases. There are 17 residues in the CDR3.

The sample holds a few counts of this clonotype. The chain uses TRBV7-9 and TRBJ1-5, with D perhaps TRBD1 (6 bases). CDR1 SEHNR and CDR2 FQNEAQ come from the germline V gene (reference sequence). The V end lost 5 bases, the J end lost 0 bases, and 20 bases lay between the germline ends. This CDR3 has 18 amino acids. The CDR3 nucleotides read TGTGCCAGCAGCAAGGGGACACACGCTCTATATAGCAATCAGCCCCAGCATTTT. This translates into CASSKGTHALYSNQPQHF.

The V gene is TRBV29-1, the J gene TRBJ1-4; no firm D call. The germline CDR1 and CDR2 sequences are SQVTM and ANQGSEA. The CDR3 is made up of 11 amino acids. Trimming cost V 6 bases and J 8 bases, with 10 bases left between them. The CDR3 protein is CSVFAGEKLFF. The CDR3 nucleotides are TGCAGCGTCTTCGCGGGGGAAAAACTGTTTTTT.

The chain recombines TRBV5-5 with TRBJ1-1, with a tentative D call TRBD1 (5 bases). The CDR3 spans 15 residues. The V gene lost 5 bases and the J gene lost 0 bases, with 14 bases spanning the gap. Germline lookup yields CDR1 SGHKS and CDR2 YYEKEE (reference sequence). The CDR3 loop reads CASSTETVLNTEAFF. The CDR3 nucleotides are TGTGCCAGCAGTACAGAGACAGTTTTGAACACTGAAGCTTTCTTT.

This clonotype showed up just a few times. The chain carries TRBV7-3 and TRBJ2-7; a possible D gene is TRBD2 (7 bases). Germline V gene lookup returns CDR1 SGHTA and CDR2 FQGTGA. This CDR3 region has 15 residues. Deletions cut 5 bases from V and 0 bases from J, with 14 bases between. The DNA for the CDR3 is TGTGCCAGCAGCCTGGGGGGGCGGAGCTCCTACGAGCAGTACTTC. Amino acids: CASSLGGRSSYEQYF.

The V and J genes are TRBV7-6 and TRBJ2-6; no clear D gene. Trimming took off 5 bases at V and 0 bases at J, with 20 bases between the two ends. Germline V lookup: CDR1 SGHVS, CDR2 FNYEAQ. The CDR3 contains 19 residues. The CDR3 DNA sequence: TGTGCCAGCAGCCGAAATCCAGCCTCTCTTATCTCTGGGGCCAACGTCCTGACTTTC. It yields the protein CASSRNPASLISGANVLTF.

This clonotype was picked up one time. A junction boundary mismatches the germline segment, possibly from a read error. The chain recombines TRBV6-2 or TRBV6-3 with TRBJ2-7, with TRBD2 matching 14 bases. CDR3 length: 15 residues. Germline V gene sequence: CDR1 MNHEY, CDR2 SVGEGT. CDR3 in amino acids: CTSSPGLAGGYEQYF. In nucleotides, the CDR3 is TGTACCAGCAGTCCCGGACTAGCGGGGGGCTACGAGCAGTACTTC.